One T cell receptor beta chain is described in this entry. What it binds is not known. The source of the sample is a study of T-cell memory formation after mild COVID-19. Germline CDR1 SNHLY, CDR2 FYNNEI. This CDR3 has 15 residues. J gave up 8 bases and V 5 bases, and 12 bases lay outside the gene matches. Study-wide findings and caveats: Pre-infection memory showed some responding clones, and this suggested that cross-reactive memory joined.

5'RACE primed from the constant segment yielded TCR alpha and TCR beta cDNA libraries bearing sample barcodes and UMIs. Each CDR3 protein is one row after TCRdb ran MiXCR on the 5' RACE reads. This sample carries roughly 380,000 distinct CDR3 sequences, 25% to 30% of them seen once, and the ten largest clones take approximately 13%. This sequence originates from an adult woman who had mild COVID-19 (a few samples of this study predate the infection). Cell type and time point are not known. The rearrangement joins TRBV2 to TRBJ1-1; 9 bases fit TRBD1. The material sequenced was PBMCs or a T cell subset sorted from them (not recorded which). CDR3 sequence reads: CASSRTGVLGAEAFF. DNA for the CDR3: TGTGCCAGCAGTCGGACAGGGGTCTTGGGCGCGGAAGCTTTCTTT. The variable domain in full, completed from reference TRBV2 and TRBJ1-1, reads EPEVTQTPSHQVTQMGQEVILRCVPISNHLYFYWYRQILGQKVEFLVSFYNNEISEKSEIFDDQFSVERPDGSNFTLKIRSTKLEDSAMYFCASSRTGVLGAEAFFGQGTRLTVV.